This T cell receptor (beta chain) was captured by sequencing in a study of graft-versus-host responses after intestinal transplantation (dated by TCRdb to 2020 to 2023). Regarding the complete study: Multivisceral, liver-intestinal, or isolated intestinal transplants were received by the recipients. Donor T cell macrochimerism was defined as a peak of at least 4% donor T cells among recipient peripheral blood mononuclear cells. Every recipient was given anti-thymocyte globulin induction, followed by about three years of maintenance tacrolimus and steroids. Instead of going to the commercial service, samples from a few later patients were sequenced in-house on an Illumina MiSeq and processed with MiXCR. A cohort of 24 intestinal transplant recipients, including one retransplant, was enrolled, and a few patients lacking pretransplant specimens were excluded. After intestinal transplantation, graft-versus-host and host-versus-graft alloreactive T cell clones in the graft, circulation and bone marrow were tracked using bulk TCR-beta CDR3 sequencing. To identify alloreactive clones, pre-transplant mixed lymphocyte reaction products were sequenced and compared with unstimulated pre-transplant donor and recipient T cells. Study-wide findings and limitations: Peak levels of circulating GvH clones were associated with declines in HvG clones early after transplant. GvH clones turned up in recipient bone marrow, with some appearing earlier in ileal mucosa or blood, a pattern consistent with an intestinal mucosal origin. In the allografts of patients with donor T cell macrochimerism, GvH to HvG T cell clonal ratios were high. Conclusions were limited by the relatively low number and heterogeneity of intestinal transplant patients.

Regarding this clone: It lacks a known antigen. The input lacks base qualities; no much larger clone sits a single base away.

Library prep was done by the immunoSEQ multiplex PCR assay. For most patients, genomic DNA was subjected to high-throughput TCR-beta CDR3 sequencing by Adaptive Biotechnologies. The paper's processing steps were these. TCR sequencing data for 15 to 20 patients were retrieved from Adaptive's ImmunoSEQ software; three other patients were processed with MiXCR and VDJtools. Because the origin of CDR3 nucleotide sequences shared between donor and recipient could not be assigned, those sequences were removed. To count as alloreactive, a clone needed at least 2-fold expansion over unstimulated cells and a minimum CFSE-low frequency of 0.002% (template counts) or 0.001% (read counts). Mappable clones were those detected in sequenced pre-transplant spleen, lymph node, or MLR CFSE-low populations of the donor or recipient. The cumulative frequency of alloreactive clones was calculated as a percentage of all sequences, weighted by copy number. TCRdb holds this immuneACCESS table with in-frame rearrangements only. Some clones are missing; in checked studies, unresolved V genes explain under half, and the rest has no known cause. V, J and clone size are those of that table, while D and trimming were read from the DNA. For this sample the table gives roughly 60,000 clones, of which around 90% were detected only once. 2.5% to 3% of the sample belongs to the ten largest clones.

Blood samples were collected up to 4 times in the first month after transplant and then at least monthly when available. The junction carries 15 bases between V and J, which are trimmed by 4 bases and 1 base respectively. For CDR1 and CDR2, the germline V gene lists SGHRS and YFSETQ. Measured from the cysteine to the phenylalanine, the CDR3 is 15 residues long. Only the CDR3 part of the read is kept: 45 bases, read in frame from the first base. This specimen was PBMCs, taken roughly 120 days after intestinal transplantation. This clonotype was obtained from a human patient who received an intestinal transplant, so some T cells may come from the graft donor. The V and J genes are TRBV5-1 and TRBJ2-7; the D element might be TRBD1 or TRBD2, as each aligns at 5 bases. The DNA reads TGCGCCAGCAGCACACCCGGGACGGGTTCCTACGAGCAGTACTTC. It is translated as CASSTPGTGSYEQYF.